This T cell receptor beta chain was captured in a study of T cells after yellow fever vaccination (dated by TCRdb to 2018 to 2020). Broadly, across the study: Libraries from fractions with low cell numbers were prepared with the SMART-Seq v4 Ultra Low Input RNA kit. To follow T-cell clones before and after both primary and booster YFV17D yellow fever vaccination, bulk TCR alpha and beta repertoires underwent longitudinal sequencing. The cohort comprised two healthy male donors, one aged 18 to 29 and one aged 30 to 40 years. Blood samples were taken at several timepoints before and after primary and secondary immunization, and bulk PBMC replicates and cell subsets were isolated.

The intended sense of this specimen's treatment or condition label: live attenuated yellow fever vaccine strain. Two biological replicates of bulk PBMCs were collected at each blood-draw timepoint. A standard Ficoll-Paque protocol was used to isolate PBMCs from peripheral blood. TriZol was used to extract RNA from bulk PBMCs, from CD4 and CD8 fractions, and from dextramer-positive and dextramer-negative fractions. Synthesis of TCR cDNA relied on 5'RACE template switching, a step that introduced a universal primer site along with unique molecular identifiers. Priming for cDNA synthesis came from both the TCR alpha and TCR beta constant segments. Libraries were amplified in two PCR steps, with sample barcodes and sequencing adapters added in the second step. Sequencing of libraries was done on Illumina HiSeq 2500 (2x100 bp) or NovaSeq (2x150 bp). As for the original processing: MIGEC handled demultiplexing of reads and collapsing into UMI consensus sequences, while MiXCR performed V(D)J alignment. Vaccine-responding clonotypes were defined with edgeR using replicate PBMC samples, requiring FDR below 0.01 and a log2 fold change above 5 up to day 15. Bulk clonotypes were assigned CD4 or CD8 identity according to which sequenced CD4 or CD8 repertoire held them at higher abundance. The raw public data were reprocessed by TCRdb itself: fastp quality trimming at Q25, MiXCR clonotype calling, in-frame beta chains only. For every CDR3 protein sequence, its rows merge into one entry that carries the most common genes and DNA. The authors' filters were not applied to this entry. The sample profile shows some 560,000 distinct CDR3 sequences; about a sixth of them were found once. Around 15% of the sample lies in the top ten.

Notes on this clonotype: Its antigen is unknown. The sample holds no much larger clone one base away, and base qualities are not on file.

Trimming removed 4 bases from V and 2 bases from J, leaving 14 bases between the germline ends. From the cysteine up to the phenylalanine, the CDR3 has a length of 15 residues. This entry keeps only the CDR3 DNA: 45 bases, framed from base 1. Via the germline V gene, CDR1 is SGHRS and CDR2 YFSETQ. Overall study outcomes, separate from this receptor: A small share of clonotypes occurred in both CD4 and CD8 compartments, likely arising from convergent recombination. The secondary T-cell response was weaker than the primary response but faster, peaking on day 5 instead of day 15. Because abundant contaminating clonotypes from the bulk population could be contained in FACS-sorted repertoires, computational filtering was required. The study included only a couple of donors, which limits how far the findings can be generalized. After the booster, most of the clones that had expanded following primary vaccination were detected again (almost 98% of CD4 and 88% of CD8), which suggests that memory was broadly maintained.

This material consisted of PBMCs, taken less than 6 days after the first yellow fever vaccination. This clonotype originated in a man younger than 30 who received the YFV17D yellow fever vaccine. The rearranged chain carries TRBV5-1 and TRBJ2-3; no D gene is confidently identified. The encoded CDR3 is CASSRPQLDTDTQYF. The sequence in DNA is TGCGCCAGCAGCCGACCCCAGCTTGACACAGATACGCAGTATTTT.